These 31 T cell receptor beta chains originate from one sample sequenced in a study of early T cells in non-severe SARS-CoV-2 infection. TCRdb itself ran the 5' RACE reads through MiXCR, one entry per CDR3 protein. The sample consists of some 49,000 distinct CDR3 sequences, over 7% of them appearing once. The sample consisted of whole blood. The receptor set was obtained from an adult who was a healthcare worker with PCR-confirmed SARS-CoV-2 infection or an uninfected control (not recorded which).

This clonotype showed up many times. The chain uses TRBV18 and TRBJ2-3, with D perhaps assigned TRBD1 or TRBD2 (6 bases each). V was pared by 5 bases and J by 2 bases, with 11 bases between. The CDR3 runs 14 residues. Germline CDR1 is KGHSH and CDR2 is LQKENI. CDR3 coding DNA: TGTGCCAGCTCAAGGGGGGAACTCACAGATACGCAGTATTTT. Residues: CASSRGELTDTQYF.

This clonotype was seen a few times. This chain connects TRBV5-1 to TRBJ2-1; D gene ambiguous. The ends were cut back, 0 bases at V and 8 bases at J, with 3 bases in the middle. This CDR3 contains 11 residues. Germline lookup yields CDR1 SGHRS and CDR2 YFSETQ. CDR3 sequence: CASSLGHEQFF. In DNA, the CDR3 is TGCGCCAGCAGCTTGGGTCATGAGCAGTTCTTC.

This clonotype was found many times. The V gene is TRBV13, the J gene TRBJ2-7; no reliable D call. Deletions cut 5 bases from V and 2 bases from J, with 4 bases between. CDR3 size: 11 residues. Germline V lookup: CDR1 PRHDT, CDR2 FYEKMQ (reference sequence). This CDR3 is CASSNTYEQYF. The CDR3 DNA follows: TGTGCCAGCAGCAACACCTACGAGCAGTACTTC.

This clonotype was counted at least ten times. The rearrangement links TRBV27 to TRBJ2-7, with 8 bases aligning to TRBD1. The CDR3 runs 17 residues. Trimming at V came to 0 bases and at J to 2 bases, leaving 9 bases not matched to a gene. CDR1 MNHEY and CDR2 SMNVEV come from the germline V gene (reference sequence). CDR3 DNA: TGTGCCAGCAGTTTATCGGGGACAGGCACAACTCCCTACGAGCAGTACTTC. This encodes CASSLSGTGTTPYEQYF.

In its sample, this clonotype was seen a few times. This sequence joins TRBV4-2 and TRBJ2-2; D gene unclear. V lost 3 bases and J lost 9, with 8 bases in between. CDR1 LGHNA and CDR2 YNFKEQ come from the germline V gene. The CDR3 runs 12 residues. The CDR3 reads CASSQMSRELFF. The CDR3, as DNA: TGTGCCAGCAGCCAGATGTCCCGGGAGCTGTTTTTT.

This clonotype was picked up many times. This chain joins TRBV30 and TRBJ2-6; D unresolved. The ends were cut back, 0 bases at V and 5 bases at J, with 11 bases in the middle. Per the germline V gene, CDR1 is GTSNPN and CDR2 is SVGIG (reference sequence). The CDR3 covers 15 residues. CDR3 sequence (DNA): TGTGCCTGGAGTGTTGGTGCTCTGAGGGCCAACGTCCTGACTTTC. It codes for CAWSVGALRANVLTF.

The chain couples TRBV7-3 to TRBJ2-1; 9 bases agree with TRBD2. V lost 5 bases and J lost 2; bases outside the gene matches: 4. In germline, CDR1 is SGHTA, CDR2 FQGTGA. The CDR3 extends over 15 amino acids. CDR3 loop: CASSPAGGTYNEQFF. The CDR3 DNA follows: TGTGCCAGCAGCCCGGCGGGAGGGACCTACAATGAGCAGTTCTTC.

This clonotype has at least ten counts. The CDR3 loop reads CASHPSPYEQYF. The DNA of the CDR3 is TGTGCCTCCCACCCGAGCCCCTACGAGCAGTACTTC. This chain links TRBV30 with TRBJ2-7; D is uncertain. This CDR3 is built from 12 residues. The germline V gene has CDR1 GTSNPN and CDR2 SVGIG (reference sequence). V dropped 7 bases and J dropped 2 bases, with 12 bases sitting between them. The entire variable domain, with the rest obtained from reference TRBV30 and TRBJ2-7, is as follows: SQTIHQWPATLVQPVGSPLSLECTVEGTSNPNLYWYRQAAGRGLQLLFYSVGIGQISSEVPQNLSASRPQDRQFILSSKKLLLSDSGFYLCASHPSPYEQYFGPGTRLTVT.

The rearrangement uses TRBV13 and TRBJ2-7, with TRBD1 identical over 9 bases. Germline V gives CDR1 PRHDT, CDR2 FYEKMQ (reference sequence). CDR3 length: 15 residues. V was clipped by 0 bases and J by 2 bases; unmatched bases: 2. CDR3 region: CASSLGQGAPYEQYF. The CDR3 DNA is TGTGCCAGCAGCTTAGGACAGGGGGCTCCCTACGAGCAGTACTTC.

In its sample, this clonotype was seen many times. The chain couples TRBV2 to TRBJ2-7, with D unclear. V lost 5 bases to trimming and J lost 2 bases, with 7 bases between them. Germline CDR1 and CDR2: SNHLY and FYNNEI. CDR3 length: 12 amino acids. The CDR3 bases are TGTGCCAGCAGTCCGGTGACCTACGAGCAGTACTTC. This codes for CASSPVTYEQYF.

The chain carries TRBV6-5 and TRBJ1-1; D is perhaps TRBD1 (5 bases). Germline assignment: CDR1 MNHEY and CDR2 SVGAGI. This CDR3 comprises 14 residues. V was clipped by 2 bases and J by 7 bases, with 14 bases between them. The CDR3 spells CASSYGATGLEAFF. The CDR3 coding sequence is TGTGCCAGCAGTTACGGGGCTACAGGACTTGAAGCTTTCTTT.

The chain recombines TRBV14 with TRBJ2-7; no clear D. Between the trimmed V and J ends, which lost 5 bases and 3 bases, there was a span of 5 bases. This CDR3 spans 11 amino acids. CDR1 SGHDN and CDR2 FVKESK come from the germline V gene. In DNA, the CDR3 is TGTGCCAGCAGCTCTGTCTACGAGCAGTACTTC. As protein: CASSSVYEQYF.

This clonotype was seen a few times. The genes are TRBV28 and TRBJ2-7; 12 bases agree with TRBD2. This CDR3 is 19 amino acids long. The V segment lost 6 bases and the J segment 6 bases; nucleotides outside the gene matches: 21. From germline, CDR1 is MDHEN and CDR2 SYDVKM. CDR3 in amino acids: CASRGETSGRLRATSEQYF. The DNA for the CDR3 is TGTGCCAGCAGGGGAGAGACTAGCGGGAGACTACGAGCCACTTCCGAGCAGTACTTC.

This clonotype has just a few counts. V usage is TRBV6-2 or TRBV6-3 and J usage is TRBJ2-1, with D possibly matching TRBD2 (5 bases). CDR1 and CDR2 from the germline V gene are MNHEY and SVGEGT. CDR3 length equals 16 residues. V lost 4 bases to trimming and J lost 4 bases, with 17 bases between them. The CDR3 coding sequence is TGTGCCAGCAGTTCCTCGGAGAGCGGCATATACAATGAGCAGTTCTTC. Amino acids: CASSSSESGIYNEQFF.

This clonotype turned up a few times. The V gene is TRBV3-1, the J gene TRBJ2-7; 7 bases map to TRBD1. V trimming: 2 bases; J trimming: 3 bases; junction bases outside the gene matches: 4. Germline values: CDR1 LGHDT, CDR2 YNNKEL (reference sequence). This CDR3 is 14 amino acids long. CDR3 sequence (DNA): TGTGCCAGCAGCCAATCCCGGGACAGCTACGAGCAGTACTTC. This gives the protein CASSQSRDSYEQYF.

This clonotype was detected a few times. The chain is built from TRBV18 and TRBJ1-1; TRBD1 aligns across 8 bases. V was pared by 3 bases and J by 1 base, with 7 bases of the junction left unmatched. Germline V CDR1 and CDR2: KGHSH, LQKENI. The CDR3 runs 16 residues. CDR3 sequence (DNA): TGTGCCAGCTCACCTCGCAGGGGGCGAGGGAACACTGAAGCTTTCTTT. Translation: CASSPRRGRGNTEAFF. The variable domain in full, completed from reference TRBV18 and TRBJ1-1, reads NAGVMQNPRHLVRRRGQEARLRCSPMKGHSHVYWYRQLPEEGLKFMVYLQKENIIDESGMPKERFSAEFPKEGPSILRIQQVVRGDSAAYFCASSPRRGRGNTEAFFGQGTRLTVV.

This clonotype occurred a few times. The chain carries TRBV5-6 and TRBJ2-2, with D perhaps TRBD2 (5 bases). In germline, CDR1 is SGHDT, CDR2 YYEEEE. CDR3 length equals 17 residues. V dropped 5 bases and J dropped 3 bases, with 20 bases sitting between them. The CDR3 nucleotides are TGTGCCAGCAGTCCCCCCGGGGAGCGGCCGTACACCGGGGAGCTGTTTTTT. The encoded protein is CASSPPGERPYTGELFF. The variable domain in full, with the rest retrieved from reference TRBV5-6 and TRBJ2-2, is DAGVTQSPTHLIKTRGQQVTLRCSPKSGHDTVSWYQQALGQGPQFIFQYYEEEERQRGNFPDRFSGHQFPNYSSELNVNALLLGDSALYLCASSPPGERPYTGELFFGEGSRLTVL.

This clonotype has a count of ten or more. The V and J genes are TRBV11-2 and TRBJ1-1, with 9 bases lining up with TRBD1. The ends lost 6 bases at V and 6 bases at J; junction bases unmatched: 5. The length of the CDR3 is 13 residues. Per the germline V gene, CDR1 is SGHAT and CDR2 is FQNNGV. The CDR3: CASRQGASAEAFF. The CDR3 bases are TGTGCCAGCAGACAGGGGGCTTCGGCTGAAGCTTTCTTT. Combining the CDR3 with reference TRBV11-2 and TRBJ1-1 gives the whole variable domain EAGVAQSPRYKIIEKRQSVAFWCNPISGHATLYWYQQILGQGPKLLIQFQNNGVVDDSQLPKDRFSAERLKGVDSTLKIQPAKLEDSAVYLCASRQGASAEAFFGQGTRLTVV.

The rearrangement joins TRBV7-6 to TRBJ2-1, with D perhaps matching TRBD1 or TRBD2 (5 bases each). This CDR3 spans 15 amino acids. Germline CDR1 is SGHVS and CDR2 is FNYEAQ. V was cut by 5 bases and J by 0 bases, with 11 bases left in between. The chain's CDR3 is CASSLGTDSYNEQFF. In DNA form, the CDR3 reads TGTGCCAGCAGCCTCGGGACGGACTCCTACAATGAGCAGTTCTTC.

This clonotype came up a few times. The chain couples TRBV7-9 to TRBJ2-7; perhaps D is TRBD1 or TRBD2 (5 bases each). CDR1 SEHNR and CDR2 FQNEAQ come from the germline V gene (reference sequence). CDR3 length equals 13 residues. Deletions cut 4 bases from V and 2 bases from J, with 9 bases between. Here the CDR3 reads CASSWDGPYEQYF. The CDR3 nucleotides are TGTGCCAGCAGCTGGGACGGGCCCTACGAGCAGTACTTC.

Only a few counts were recorded for this clonotype. This CDR3 reads CASSSFPQGSRADTQYF. As DNA, the CDR3 is TGTGCCAGCAGCTCCTTCCCCCAGGGGAGTCGCGCAGATACGCAGTATTTT. The chain carries TRBV7-6 and TRBJ2-3; D might be TRBD1 (6 bases). The germline V gene has CDR1 SGHVS and CDR2 FNYEAQ. The CDR3 consists of 17 residues. Trimming took 4 bases from V and 4 from J, leaving 21 bases between them.

In its sample, this clonotype was seen many times. The chain joins TRBV29-1 to TRBJ2-1, with 11 bases matching TRBD1. The CDR3 spans 13 residues. Looked up from germline, CDR1 is SQVTM and CDR2 is ANQGSEA. The V gene end was trimmed by 2 bases and the J gene end by 10 bases; junction bases not matched to a gene: 4. In DNA form, the CDR3 reads TGCAGCGTTGAACGGACAGGGGGCAGGGAGCAGTTCTTC. This sequence encodes CSVERTGGREQFF.

There are many counts of this clonotype. V and J are TRBV12-3 or TRBV12-4 and TRBJ2-1, with D perhaps matching TRBD1 or TRBD2 (5 bases each). This CDR3 contains 15 residues. Trimming left V 7 bases short and J 6 bases short, with 19 bases between. This chain's CDR3 is CASTLGRLVGNEQFF. The CDR3 nucleotides read TGTGCCAGCACCCTGGGACGACTGGTGGGCAATGAGCAGTTCTTC.

The chain carries TRBV28 and TRBJ1-4; 9 nucleotides match TRBD1. V lost 5 bases to trimming and J lost 7 bases; unmatched junction nucleotides: 8. The CDR3 length is 15 residues. The germline gives CDR1 MDHEN, CDR2 SYDVKM. CDR3 amino acids: CASSPERTGVEKLFF. For the CDR3, the DNA is TGTGCCAGCAGTCCCGAGAGGACAGGGGTTGAAAAACTGTTTTTT.

The table lists this clonotype with many counts. This chain connects TRBV28 to TRBJ2-1; the D gene could be TRBD1 or TRBD2 (6 bases each). CDR1 and CDR2 from the germline V gene are MDHEN and SYDVKM. The CDR3 has 14 amino acids. Trimming left V 6 bases short and J 7 bases short, with 16 bases between. CDR3 amino acids: CASRKTGAFNEQFF. The CDR3 region has the DNA TGTGCCAGCAGAAAGACGGGGGCCTTTAATGAGCAGTTCTTC.

The chain recombines TRBV2 with TRBJ2-3; D unclear. The CDR3 has 14 residues. From germline, CDR1 is SNHLY and CDR2 FYNNEI. Trimming cost V 4 bases and J 5 bases, with 13 bases left between them. CDR3 residues: CASSVVVAGDTQYF. The CDR3 DNA reads as TGTGCCAGCAGTGTTGTCGTAGCCGGAGATACGCAGTATTTT.

V usage is TRBV5-1 and J usage is TRBJ2-5, with 10 bases aligning to TRBD2. The length of the CDR3 is 15 residues. The J segment lost 4 bases and the V segment lost 4 bases, leaving 7 bases of the junction unmatched. Germline values: CDR1 SGHRS, CDR2 YFSETQ. The CDR3 sequence: CASSPEASGRETQYF. The CDR3 DNA reads TGCGCCAGCAGCCCAGAGGCTAGCGGGAGAGAGACCCAGTACTTC.

The chain carries TRBV20-1 and TRBJ2-5; perhaps TRBD2 as D (6 bases). Trimming took off 4 bases at V and 6 bases at J, with 15 bases between the two ends. This CDR3 spans 13 amino acids. CDR1 is DFQATT and CDR2 is SNEGSKA in the germline V gene (reference sequence). CDR3 bases: TGCAGTGCTATCGGGGGAATTTACAAGACCCAGTACTTC. Its translation: CSAIGGIYKTQYF.

This clonotype has only a few counts. V usage is TRBV6-6 and J usage is TRBJ2-3; TRBD1 matches 9 bases. The V gene's germline CDR1 is MNHNY and CDR2 SVGAGI (reference sequence). The CDR3 has 15 residues. Unmatched junction bases numbered 3, after V lost 2 bases and J lost 3 bases. The CDR3 reads CASSYGTGKTDTQYF. Here the CDR3 DNA reads TGTGCCAGCAGTTACGGGACAGGGAAGACAGATACGCAGTATTTT.

The V call is TRBV10-1, the J call TRBJ2-1; 8 nucleotides align to TRBD2. In germline, CDR1 is WNHNN, CDR2 SYGVQD (reference sequence). The CDR3 length is 15 residues. The V and J ends lost 5 bases and 0 bases, in that order; junction bases with no gene match: 3. The CDR3 nucleotides read TGCGCCAGCAGTCAGCGGGGGAACTCCTACAATGAGCAGTTCTTC. This gives the protein CASSQRGNSYNEQFF.

The chain uses TRBV5-1 and TRBJ1-4, with TRBD1 identical over 8 bases. Per the germline V gene, CDR1 is SGHRS and CDR2 is YFSETQ. The CDR3 has 14 amino acids. V lost 5 bases to trimming and J lost 7 bases; unmatched junction nucleotides: 7. As DNA, the CDR3 is TGCGCCAGCAGGCAGGGGGCCTCTTTTGAAAAACTGTTTTTT. Its translation is CASRQGASFEKLFF. The full variable domain, rest sourced from reference TRBV5-1 and TRBJ1-4, is KAGVTQTPRYLIKTRGQQVTLSCSPISGHRSVSWYQQTPGQGLQFLFEYFSETQRNKGNFPGRFSGRQFSNSRSEMNVSTLELGDSALYLCASRQGASFEKLFFGSGTQLSVL.